This is a list of T cell receptor beta chains from one sample in a study of OX40 agonist ivuxolimab in advanced cancers. The protocol was immunoSEQ multiplex PCR, while the TCRdb copy is restricted to in-frame clones and leaves out a portion. Here the sample spans fewer than 85,000 clones, approximately 84% being singletons. This sample comprised CD4+ or CD8+ T cells sorted from blood, obtained in a trial of the OX40 agonist ivuxolimab. The receptors come from an adult with an advanced solid tumor such as melanoma, head and neck, liver or kidney cancer. Both conserved end residues are part of each CDR3. The D gene is left open where the match is weak. Clone size appears in some rows only: once, few, many, or a class for an expanded clone.

>TRBJ1-5|.|TRBV19|.
CASSIGDINPNQPQHF
TGTGCCAGTAGTATTGGGGACATTAATCCTAATCAGCCCCAGCATTTT
>TRBJ1-1|.|TRBV18|.
CASATMQKNTEAFF
TGTGCCAGCGCCACAATGCAGAAAAACACTGAAGCTTTCTTT
>TRBJ2-5|.|TRBV11-2|TRBD1
CASSRDRGETQYF
TGTGCCAGCAGCCGCGACAGGGGAGAGACCCAGTACTTC
>TRBJ2-2|.|TRBV9|.
CASSVGLSNTGELFF
TGTGCCAGCAGCGTAGGACTCTCGAACACCGGGGAGCTGTTTTTT
>TRBJ2-2|.|TRBV6-6|.
CASSPITGSELFF
TGTGCCAGCAGCCCAATTACAGGGTCGGAGCTGTTTTTT
>TRBJ1-2|.|TRBV28|TRBD1
CASVGGGNPYGYTF
TGTGCCAGCGTCGGAGGGGGCAATCCCTATGGCTACACCTTC
>TRBJ2-3|.|TRBV6-5|TRBD2
CASRRRGSTDTQYF
TGTGCCAGTAGACGGCGGGGGTCCACAGATACGCAGTATTTT
>TRBJ1-5|.|TRBV4-3|TRBD1
CASSQSPVTGGGNQPQHF
TGCGCCAGCAGCCAAAGTCCGGTGACAGGGGGCGGGAATCAGCCCCAGCATTTT
>TRBJ1-1|.|TRBV5-1|TRBD1
CASSLGSGGLTEAFF
TGCGCCAGCAGCTTGGGATCAGGGGGCTTAACTGAAGCTTTCTTT
>TRBJ1-3|.|TRBV25-1|.
CASSAGAGTQPGNTIYF
TGTGCCAGCAGTGCCGGGGCCGGCACTCAGCCTGGAAACACCATATATTTT
>TRBJ2-7|few|TRBV5-4|.
CASSQGQNYEQYF
TGTGCCAGCAGCCAGGGACAAAACTACGAGCAGTACTTC
>TRBJ1-1|once|TRBV5-8|.
CASSLAQGSEAFF
TGTGCCAGCAGCTTGGCTCAGGGCTCTGAAGCTTTCTTT
>TRBJ2-2|.|TRBV4-3|TRBD2
CASSPSGGTDTGELFF
TGCGCCAGCAGCCCAAGCGGGGGGACTGACACCGGGGAGCTGTTTTTT
>TRBJ1-5|few|TRBV7-2|.
CASSLQDGQPQHF
TGTGCCAGCAGCTTGCAGGACGGTCAGCCCCAGCATTTT
>TRBJ2-2|.|TRBV5-7|.
CASSLFSSGPGTGELFF
TGTGCCAGCAGCTTGTTTTCCTCCGGTCCAGGGACCGGGGAGCTGTTTTTT
>TRBJ1-1|.|TRBV28|.
CASSTRGRGFATEAFF
TGTGCCAGCAGCACACGAGGGAGGGGGTTTGCCACTGAAGCTTTCTTT
>TRBJ2-1|.|TRBV30|TRBD2
CAWSARGLAGGDGQFF
TGTGCCTGGAGTGCCCGGGGACTGGCGGGAGGCGATGGGCAGTTCTTC
>TRBJ1-6|.|TRBV7-2|.
CASSPRLQSPLHF
TGTGCCAGCAGCCCACGGTTACAATCACCCCTCCACTTT
>TRBJ2-3|few|TRBV28|.
CASSTRQGTDTQYF
TGTGCCAGCAGTACTAGACAGGGCACAGATACGCAGTATTTT
>TRBJ2-5|.|TRBV28|.
CASSTQETQYF
TGTGCCAGCAGCACTCAAGAGACCCAGTACTTC
>TRBJ2-3|.|TRBV7-9|.
CASSLWGADTQYF
TGTGCCAGCAGCTTATGGGGGGCAGATACGCAGTATTTT
>TRBJ1-3|.|TRBV6-6|.
CASSSRANTIYF
TGTGCCAGCAGTTCTAGGGCAAACACCATATATTTT
>TRBJ2-7|.|TRBV5-4|.
CASSSSGTETYEQYF
TGTGCCAGCAGCTCCTCCGGGACGGAGACCTACGAGCAGTACTTC
>TRBJ2-1|.|TRBV5-4|.
CASSLAVGNEQFF
TGTGCCAGCAGCTTGGCTGTAGGGAATGAGCAGTTCTTC
>TRBJ1-4|.|TRBV4-3|.
CASSRMSNEKLFF
TGCGCCAGCAGCCGGATGTCTAATGAAAAACTGTTTTTT
>TRBJ2-4|once|TRBV4-1|TRBD2
CASSPGLAGVLAKNIQYF
TGCGCCAGCAGCCCCGGACTAGCGGGGGTCCTAGCCAAAAACATTCAGTACTTC
>TRBJ1-5|.|TRBV28|TRBD1
CASSTDRGRGQPQHF
TGTGCCAGCAGTACGGACAGGGGGCGAGGTCAGCCCCAGCATTTT
>TRBJ2-3|.|TRBV19|TRBD1
CASSIGTGTSTDTQYF
TGTGCCAGTAGTATAGGGACAGGTACTAGCACAGATACGCAGTATTTT
>TRBJ2-1|.|TRBV4-3|TRBD2
CASSQDPSGGNNEQFF
TGCGCCAGCAGCCAAGATCCTAGCGGGGGGAACAATGAGCAGTTCTTC
>TRBJ1-1|.|TRBV5-4|.
CASSWRGAADTEAFF
TGTGCCAGCAGCTGGAGGGGGGCGGCGGACACTGAAGCTTTCTTT
>TRBJ1-5|.|TRBV28|.
CASSSTQNSNQPQHF
TGTGCCAGCAGTTCGACCCAGAATAGCAATCAGCCCCAGCATTTT
>TRBJ2-6|.|TRBV5-1|TRBD1
CASSLRQGTGANVLTF
TGCGCCAGCAGCCTGAGACAGGGGACCGGGGCCAACGTCCTGACTTTC
>TRBJ1-2|.|TRBV7-2|.
CASSAPDSFYGYTF
TGTGCCAGCAGCGCCCCAGACAGCTTCTATGGCTACACCTTC
>TRBJ2-5|.|TRBV5-4|TRBD2
CASSLPGLAGGGETQYF
TGTGCCAGCAGCTTGCCGGGACTAGCGGGAGGGGGTGAGACCCAGTACTTC
>TRBJ1-1|few|TRBV7-9|TRBD1
CASSRGQEAGEAFF
TGTGCCAGCAGCCGAGGACAGGAGGCCGGTGAAGCTTTCTTT
>TRBJ1-3|once|TRBV25-1|TRBD1
CASSGVGGTDEHTIYF
TGTGCCAGCAGTGGAGTGGGAGGGACAGACGAGCACACCATATATTTT
>TRBJ2-5|.|TRBV18|.
CASSPGFGPETQYF
TGTGCCAGCTCACCAGGTTTTGGGCCAGAGACCCAGTACTTC
>TRBJ2-2|.|TRBV5-1|.
CASSWGTENTGELFF
TGCGCCAGCAGCTGGGGGACGGAGAACACCGGGGAGCTGTTTTTT
>TRBJ2-7|.|TRBV5-1|.
CASSLAERWSEQYF
TGCGCCAGCAGCTTGGCCGAGAGGTGGTCGGAGCAGTACTTC
>TRBJ1-5|.|TRBV2|.
CASRTQGGGQPQHF
TGTGCCAGCAGGACTCAGGGAGGAGGCCAGCCCCAGCATTTT
>TRBJ2-1|.|TRBV19|.
CASSLEREQFF
TGTGCCAGTAGTTTGGAGCGCGAGCAGTTCTTC
>TRBJ1-5|.|TRBV19|TRBD1
CASQGGTGRSNQPQHF
TGTGCCTCCCAAGGCGGGACAGGTCGAAGCAATCAGCCCCAGCATTTT
>TRBJ1-3|.|TRBV28|.
CASSSRTVYTIYF
TGTGCCAGCAGTTCCCGGACCGTATATACCATATATTTT